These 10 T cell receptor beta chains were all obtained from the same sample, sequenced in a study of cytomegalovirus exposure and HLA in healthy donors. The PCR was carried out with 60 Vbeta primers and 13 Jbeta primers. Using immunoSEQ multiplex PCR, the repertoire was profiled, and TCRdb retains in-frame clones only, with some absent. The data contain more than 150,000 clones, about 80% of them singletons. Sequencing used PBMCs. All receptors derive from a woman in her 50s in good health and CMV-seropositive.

This chain's CDR3 is CASSGGQATTGELFF. The CDR3 nucleotides are TGTGCCAGCAGCGGGGGACAGGCCACCACCGGGGAGCTGTTTTTT. This rearrangement joins TRBV2 to TRBJ2-2, with 8 bases identical to TRBD1. The ends lost 6 bases at V and 4 bases at J; junction bases unmatched: 7. This CDR3 is built from 15 residues. Germline assignment: CDR1 SNHLY and CDR2 FYNNEI.

CDR3 DNA: TGTGCCAGCAGCTTATCACCGGGACAGGGGGGTAGCTCTGGAAACACCATATATTTT. Amino acids: CASSLSPGQGGSSGNTIYF. V is TRBV13 and J is TRBJ1-3, with 11 bases aligning to TRBD1. CDR1 and CDR2 (germline): PRHDT, FYEKMQ (reference sequence). CDR3 length: 19 amino acids. The V and J ends lost 2 bases and 0 bases, in that order; junction bases with no gene match: 9.

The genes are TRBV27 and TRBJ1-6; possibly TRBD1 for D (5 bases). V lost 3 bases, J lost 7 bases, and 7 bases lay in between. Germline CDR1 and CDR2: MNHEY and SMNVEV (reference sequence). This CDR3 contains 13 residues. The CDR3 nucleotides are TGTGCCAGCAGTTTTGCAGGGAATTCACCCCTCCACTTT. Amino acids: CASSFAGNSPLHF.

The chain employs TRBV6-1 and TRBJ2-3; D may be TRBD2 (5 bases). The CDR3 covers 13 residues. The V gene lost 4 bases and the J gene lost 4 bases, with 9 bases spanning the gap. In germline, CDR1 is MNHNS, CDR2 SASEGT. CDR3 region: CASSAGGPDTQYF. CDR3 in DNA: TGTGCCAGCAGTGCCGGAGGTCCAGATACGCAGTATTTT.

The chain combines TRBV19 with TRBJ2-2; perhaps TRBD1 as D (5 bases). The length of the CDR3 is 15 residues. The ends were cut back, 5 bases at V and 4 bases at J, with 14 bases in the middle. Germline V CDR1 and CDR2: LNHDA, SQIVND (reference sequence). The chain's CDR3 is CASSQPQGLTGELFF. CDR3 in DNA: TGTGCCAGTAGTCAGCCCCAGGGTCTCACCGGGGAGCTGTTTTTT.

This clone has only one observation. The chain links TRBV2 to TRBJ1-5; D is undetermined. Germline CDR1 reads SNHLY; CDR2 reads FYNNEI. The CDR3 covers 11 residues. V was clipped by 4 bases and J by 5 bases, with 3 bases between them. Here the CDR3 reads CASSADQPQHF. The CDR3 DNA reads TGTGCCAGCAGTGCCGATCAGCCCCAGCATTTT.

CDR3 coding DNA: TGCGCCAGCAGTGAGGGGGGGGGCGAGCAGTACTTC. Encoded protein: CASSEGGGEQYF. The chain has TRBV10-2 and TRBJ2-7, with 7 bases that match TRBD2. There are 12 residues in the CDR3. The V gene end was trimmed by 2 bases and the J gene end by 6 bases; junction bases not matched to a gene: 1. Germline V gene lookup returns CDR1 WSHSY and CDR2 SAAADI.

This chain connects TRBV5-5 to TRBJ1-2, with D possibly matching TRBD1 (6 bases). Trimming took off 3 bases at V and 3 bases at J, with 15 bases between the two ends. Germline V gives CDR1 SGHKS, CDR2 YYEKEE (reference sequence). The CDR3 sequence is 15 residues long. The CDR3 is CASSSRAGGDYGYTF. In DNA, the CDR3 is TGTGCCAGCAGCTCACGAGCGGGGGGCGACTATGGCTACACCTTC. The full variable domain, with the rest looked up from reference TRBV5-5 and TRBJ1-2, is DAGVTQSPTHLIKTRGQQVTLRCSPISGHKSVSWYQQVLGQGPQFIFQYYEKEERGRGNFPDRFSARQFPNYSSELNVNALLLGDSALYLCASSSRAGGDYGYTFGSGTRLTVV.

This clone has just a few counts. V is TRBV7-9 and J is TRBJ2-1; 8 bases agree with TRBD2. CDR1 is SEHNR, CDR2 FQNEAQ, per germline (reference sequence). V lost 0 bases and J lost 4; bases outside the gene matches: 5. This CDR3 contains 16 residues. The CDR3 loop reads CASSLAGGGIYNEQFF. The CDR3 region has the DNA TGTGCCAGCAGCTTAGCAGGCGGGGGGATATACAATGAGCAGTTCTTC.

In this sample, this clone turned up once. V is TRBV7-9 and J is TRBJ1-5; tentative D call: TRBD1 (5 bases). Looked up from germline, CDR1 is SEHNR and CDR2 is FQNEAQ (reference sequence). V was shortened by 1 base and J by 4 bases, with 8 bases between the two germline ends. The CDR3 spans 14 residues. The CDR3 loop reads CASSLGAGNQPQHF. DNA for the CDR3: TGTGCCAGCAGCTTAGGTGCAGGGAATCAGCCCCAGCATTTT.